The entry below describes one T cell receptor (beta chain). No antigen is known for it. No clone much larger than this one lies a single base away; base qualities are absent. TCRbeta libraries were sequenced on an Illumina MiSeq, averaging around 40,000 productive templates per sample. The immunoSEQ assay, which uses multiplex PCR amplification, was used to generate TCRbeta CDR3 libraries. The original pipeline was this. Following a previously defined approach, repertoire diversity was calculated, and values close to 0 point to extremely monoclonal samples. The table was pulled from immuneACCESS by TCRdb, which kept in-frame rearrangements only. Such tables lose some clones; where checked, under half of the loss comes from unresolved V genes, and the rest has no known cause. That table supplies the V and J calls and clone size; D and trimming were determined from the DNA. For this sample there are tens of thousands of clones; about 88% appear just once. Roughly 0.39% of the sample is held by the ten biggest clonotypes.

DNA was extracted from blood mononuclear cells, and the same DNA was used for both TCR and STAT3 sequencing. V loses 1 base, J loses 2 bases, and the germline ends lie 10 bases apart. CDR1 SGHNT and CDR2 YYREEE were looked up in the germline V gene (reference sequence). The CDR3, from cysteine to phenylalanine, totals 14 residues. Just the 42-base CDR3 DNA is kept, in frame starting at base 1. The data originate from a study of STAT3 mutations in large granular lymphocyte leukemia (dated by TCRdb to the late 2010s). At the level of the whole study: In roughly half of the longitudinally sequenced T-LGLL patients, canonical activating STAT3 mutations were detected. Patients were sequenced at roughly 3.8 time points on average, with the number of samplings per patient ranging from 2 to 8. Over half of the T-LGLL patients were given one or more immunosuppressive therapy regimens, and 40% of the treated patients had a hematologic response. To reconstruct clonal hierarchy and dynamics, serial deep sequencing of TCRbeta CDR3 and STAT3 was performed in patients with T-cell large granular lymphocyte leukemia. From an initial cohort of 200 to 250 LGL patients, 15 to 20 representative T-LGLL cases were chosen for longitudinal sequencing of TCRbeta and STAT3. As controls within the study, two patients with natural killer LGL leukemia were also sequenced longitudinally. Here is what the overall study found, with its caveats: Because codominant clonotypes persisted in some patients, a small but highly pathogenic clone may have been missed. In 6 of 18 patients, TCR clonotype switching occurred after therapy, and every newly emerging clone was STAT3 wild type. The burden of the dominant TCR clone was higher than the STAT3 mutant burden in several patients, which suggests that the STAT3 mutation arose secondarily inside a clone that had already expanded. Linking therapy response to changes in TCR clonal burden was complicated by variable intervals between samplings and by differing treatment regimens. At least one immunodominant TCRbeta clonotype was identified in every T-LGLL patient, and multiple immunodominant subclonotypes were identified in about half of the T-LGLL patients. Because no samples were available when a clone first appeared, clonal expansion was inferred from samplings taken at other points.

This chain is built from TRBV5-4 and TRBJ2-7, with TRBD1 perhaps the D gene, on 6 matching bases. The receptor was isolated from a human donor with T large granular lymphocyte leukemia. Some clones in this sample may be carry-over from other donors' samples. Specimen: PBMCs. The DNA reads as follows: TGTGCCAGCAGCTTGAGGGGGAATGCCTACGAGCAGTACTTC. This encodes CASSLRGNAYEQYF.